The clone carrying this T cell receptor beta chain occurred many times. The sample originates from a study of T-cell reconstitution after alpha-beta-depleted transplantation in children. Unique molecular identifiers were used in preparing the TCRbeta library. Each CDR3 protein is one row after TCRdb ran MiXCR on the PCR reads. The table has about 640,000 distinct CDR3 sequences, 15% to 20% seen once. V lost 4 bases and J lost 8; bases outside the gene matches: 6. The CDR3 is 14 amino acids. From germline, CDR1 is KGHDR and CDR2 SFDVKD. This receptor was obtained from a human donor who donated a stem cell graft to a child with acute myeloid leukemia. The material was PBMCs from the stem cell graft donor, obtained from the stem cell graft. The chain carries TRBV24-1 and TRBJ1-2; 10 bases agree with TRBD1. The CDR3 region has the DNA TGTGCCACCAGTGACACGACAGGGGGCAAGGGCTACACCTTC. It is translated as CATSDTTGGKGYTF.